This T cell receptor beta chain derives from a study of cytomegalovirus exposure and HLA in healthy donors. Using immunoSEQ multiplex PCR, the repertoire was profiled, and TCRdb retains in-frame clones only, with some absent. Among approximately 200,000 clones listed, roughly 77% were seen once. The germline V gene has CDR1 MNHEY and CDR2 SMNVEV (reference sequence). The CDR3 loop spans 16 amino acids. V was pared by 4 bases and J by 4 bases, with 10 bases of the junction left unmatched. This chain joins TRBV27 and TRBJ2-7; 10 nucleotides agree with TRBD2. The specimen sequenced was PBMCs. The sequence was obtained from a woman younger than 45 in good health and CMV-seronegative. CDR3 sequence: CASSSYPTSGKYEQYF. In nucleotides, the CDR3 is TGTGCCAGCAGTTCATACCCCACTAGCGGGAAGTACGAGCAGTACTTC.